This T cell receptor beta chain appears in the sequencing data of a study of T cell responses to AZD1222 COVID-19 vaccine. Findings and limits, study-wide: Seropositive status at baseline applied to only six AZD1222 recipients. The peak T cell response came first, and repertoires were sampled only after it. Clonal diversity was possibly underestimated; the donors were predominantly white British and more often female.

The germline CDR1 and CDR2 sequences are SGHDT and YYEEEE. After removal of 1 base from V and 3 bases from J, the junction contained 7 bases not matched to a gene. This CDR3 contains 16 residues. Libraries were prepared by immunoSEQ multiplex PCR; TCRdb keeps only in-frame clonotypes and omits some of them. Found here are 110,000 to 150,000 clones, 93% of them singletons; the top ten hold around 12%. As to this clone: Its antigen is undetermined.

The starting material was peripheral blood, obtained after recovery from COVID-19. The sequence was obtained from an adult who had recovered from COVID-19. The J gene is TRBJ2-7, the V gene TRBV5-6; TRBD1 aligns across 10 bases. DNA of the CDR3: TGTGCCAGCAGCTTGTGGACAGGGGGACGAGTCTACGAGCAGTACTTC. Amino acids: CASSLWTGGRVYEQYF.